This T cell receptor (beta chain) was sequenced during a study of blood T cells in healthy people across ages. Whole-study findings and limits: Both naive CD4+ cell counts and diversity were greater in long-lived donors than in aged donors. There was no known CMV status for donors, so expanded clonotype changes were possibly confounded.

This CDR3 is built from 17 residues. The second PCR ran about 6 to 11 cycles with a sample-barcoded 5' primer and J-beta primers. MiXCR, run by TCRdb on the 5' RACE reads, gives a single entry per CDR3 protein. This table holds over 1.5 million distinct CDR3 sequences, about 50% found once. Comments on this clonotype: What it recognizes is unknown.

Sequencing was carried out using blood. The J gene is TRBJ2-4, the V gene TRBV12-3 or TRBV12-4; 10 bases are a match to TRBD1. Gene TRBJ2-5 matches the end of the DNA better, so the J call may be wrong. This clonotype was obtained from a woman between 40 and 50 years old in good health. The CDR3 loop is CASSFGRDRGTQETQYF. The CDR3, as DNA: TGTGCCAGCAGTTTCGGGCGGGACAGGGGCACACAAGAGACCCAGTACTTC.